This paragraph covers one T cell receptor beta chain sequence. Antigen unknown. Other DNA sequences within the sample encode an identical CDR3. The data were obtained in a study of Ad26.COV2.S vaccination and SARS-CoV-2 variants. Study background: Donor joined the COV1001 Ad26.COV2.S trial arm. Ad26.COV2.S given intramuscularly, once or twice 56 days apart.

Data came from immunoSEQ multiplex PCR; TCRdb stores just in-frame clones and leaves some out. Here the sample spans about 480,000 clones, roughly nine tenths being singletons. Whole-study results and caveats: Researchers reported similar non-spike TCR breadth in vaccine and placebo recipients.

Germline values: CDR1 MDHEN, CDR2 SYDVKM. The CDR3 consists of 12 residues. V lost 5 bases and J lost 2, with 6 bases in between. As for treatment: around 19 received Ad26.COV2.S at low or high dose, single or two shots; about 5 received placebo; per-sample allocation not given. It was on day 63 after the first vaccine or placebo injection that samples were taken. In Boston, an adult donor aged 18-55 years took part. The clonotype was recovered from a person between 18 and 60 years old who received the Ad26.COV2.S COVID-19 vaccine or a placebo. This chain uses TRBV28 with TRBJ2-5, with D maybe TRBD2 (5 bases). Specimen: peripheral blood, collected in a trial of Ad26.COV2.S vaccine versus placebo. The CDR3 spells CASSTGQETQYF. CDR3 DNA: TGTGCCAGCAGTACGGGACAAGAGACCCAGTACTTC. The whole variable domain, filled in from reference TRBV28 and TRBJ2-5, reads DVKVTQSSRYLVKRTGEKVFLECVQDMDHENMFWYRQDPGLGLRLIYFSYDVKMKEKGDIPEGYSVSREKKERFSLILESASTNQTSMYLCASSTGQETQYFGPGTRLLVL.